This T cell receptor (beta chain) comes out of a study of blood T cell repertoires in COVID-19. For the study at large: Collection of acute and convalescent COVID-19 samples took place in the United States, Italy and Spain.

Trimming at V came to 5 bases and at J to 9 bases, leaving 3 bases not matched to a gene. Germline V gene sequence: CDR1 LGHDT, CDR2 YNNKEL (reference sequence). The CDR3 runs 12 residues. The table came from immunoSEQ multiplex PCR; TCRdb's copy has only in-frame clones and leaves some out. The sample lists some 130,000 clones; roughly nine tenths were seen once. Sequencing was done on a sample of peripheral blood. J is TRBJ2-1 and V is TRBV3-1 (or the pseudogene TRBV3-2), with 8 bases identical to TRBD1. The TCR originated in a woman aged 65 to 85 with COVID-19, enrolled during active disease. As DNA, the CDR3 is TGTGCCAGCAGCGGACAGGGATCTGAGCAGTTCTTC. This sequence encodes CASSGQGSEQFF.